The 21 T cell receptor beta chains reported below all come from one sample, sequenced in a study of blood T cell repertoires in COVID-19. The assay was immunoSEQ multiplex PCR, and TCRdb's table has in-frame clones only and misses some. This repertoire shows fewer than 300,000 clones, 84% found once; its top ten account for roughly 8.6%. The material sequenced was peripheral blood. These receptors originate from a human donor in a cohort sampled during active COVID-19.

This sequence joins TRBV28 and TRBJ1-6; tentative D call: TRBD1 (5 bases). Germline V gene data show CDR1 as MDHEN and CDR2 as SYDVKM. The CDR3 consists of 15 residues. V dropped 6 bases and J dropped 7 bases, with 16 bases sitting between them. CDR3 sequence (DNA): TGTGCCAGCAGCCCCCCGACAGTTATCAATTCACCCCTCCACTTT. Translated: CASSPPTVINSPLHF.

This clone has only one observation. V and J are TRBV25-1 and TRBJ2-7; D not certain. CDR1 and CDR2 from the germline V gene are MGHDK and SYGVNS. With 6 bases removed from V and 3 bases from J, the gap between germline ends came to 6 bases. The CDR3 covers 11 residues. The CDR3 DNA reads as TGTGCCAGCAGCACCGGCTACGAGCAGTACTTC. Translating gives CASSTGYEQYF.

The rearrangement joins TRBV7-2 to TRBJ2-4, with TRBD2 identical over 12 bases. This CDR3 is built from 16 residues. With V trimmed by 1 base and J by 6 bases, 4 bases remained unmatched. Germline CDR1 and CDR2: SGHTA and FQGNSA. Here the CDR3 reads CASSLELAGGRNIQYF. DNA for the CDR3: TGTGCCAGCAGCTTAGAACTAGCGGGAGGCAGAAACATTCAGTACTTC.

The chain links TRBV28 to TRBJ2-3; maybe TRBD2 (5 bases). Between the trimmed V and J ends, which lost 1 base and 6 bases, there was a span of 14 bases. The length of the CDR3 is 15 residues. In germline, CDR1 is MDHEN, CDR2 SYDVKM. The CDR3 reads CASSLFRGVPDTQYF. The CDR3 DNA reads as TGTGCCAGCAGTTTATTTCGGGGAGTCCCGGATACGCAGTATTTT.

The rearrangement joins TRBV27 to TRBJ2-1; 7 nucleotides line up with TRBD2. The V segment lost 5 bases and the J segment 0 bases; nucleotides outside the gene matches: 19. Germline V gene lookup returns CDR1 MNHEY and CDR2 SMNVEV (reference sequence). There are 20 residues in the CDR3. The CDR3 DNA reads TGTGCCAGCAGTGCCCACTCGATCCTCTTTCCGGGGGGCTCCTACAATGAGCAGTTCTTC. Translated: CASSAHSILFPGGSYNEQFF.

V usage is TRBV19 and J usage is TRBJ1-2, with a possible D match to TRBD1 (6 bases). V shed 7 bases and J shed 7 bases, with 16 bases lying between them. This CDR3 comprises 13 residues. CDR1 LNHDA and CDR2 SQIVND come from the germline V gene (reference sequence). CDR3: CASISRGTGGYTF. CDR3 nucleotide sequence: TGTGCCAGTATATCCAGGGGAACCGGTGGCTACACCTTC. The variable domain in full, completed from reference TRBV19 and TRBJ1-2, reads DGGITQSPKYLFRKEGQNVTLSCEQNLNHDAMYWYRQDPGQGLRLIYYSQIVNDFQKGDIAEGYSVSREKKESFPLTVTSAQKNPTAFYLCASISRGTGGYTFGSGTRLTVV.

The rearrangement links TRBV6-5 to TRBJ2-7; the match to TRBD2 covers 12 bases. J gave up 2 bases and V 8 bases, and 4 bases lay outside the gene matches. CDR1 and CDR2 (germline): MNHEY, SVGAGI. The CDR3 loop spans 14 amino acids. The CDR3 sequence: CASHLAGGPYEQYF. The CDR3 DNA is TGTGCCAGCCATCTAGCGGGGGGGCCCTACGAGCAGTACTTC.

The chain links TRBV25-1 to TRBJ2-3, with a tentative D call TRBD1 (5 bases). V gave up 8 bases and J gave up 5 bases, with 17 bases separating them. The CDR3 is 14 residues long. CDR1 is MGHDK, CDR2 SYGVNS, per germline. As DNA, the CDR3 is TGTGCCAGCGAGGACACCGCAGCTGGAGATACGCAGTATTTT. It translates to CASEDTAAGDTQYF.

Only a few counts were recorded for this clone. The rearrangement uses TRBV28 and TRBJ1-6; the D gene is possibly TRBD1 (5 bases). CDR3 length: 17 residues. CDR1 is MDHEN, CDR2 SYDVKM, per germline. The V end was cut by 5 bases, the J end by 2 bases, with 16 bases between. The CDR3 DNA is TGTGCCAGCAGTAGCAAGAAAGGGGTGGCCTATAATTCACCCCTCCACTTT. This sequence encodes CASSSKKGVAYNSPLHF.

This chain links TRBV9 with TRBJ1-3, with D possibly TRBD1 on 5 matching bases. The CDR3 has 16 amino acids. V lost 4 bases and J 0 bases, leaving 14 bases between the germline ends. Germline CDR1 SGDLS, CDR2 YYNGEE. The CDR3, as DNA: TGTGCCAGCAGCAGACTTCCGACAGTCTCTGGAAACACCATATATTTT. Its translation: CASSRLPTVSGNTIYF.

This CDR3 reads CASSPKGGLNTGELFF. The CDR3 nucleotides are TGTGCCAGCAGCCCCAAAGGCGGGCTGAACACCGGGGAGCTGTTTTTT. V usage is TRBV3-1 (or the pseudogene TRBV3-2) and J usage is TRBJ2-2; D may be TRBD2 (5 bases). The CDR3 consists of 16 residues. V was pared by 4 bases and J by 1 base, with 13 bases between. Germline V gives CDR1 LGHDT, CDR2 YNNKEL (reference sequence).

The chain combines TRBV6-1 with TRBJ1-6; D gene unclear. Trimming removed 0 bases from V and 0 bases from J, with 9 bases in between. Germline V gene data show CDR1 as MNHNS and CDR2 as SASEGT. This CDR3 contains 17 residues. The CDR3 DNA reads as TGTGCCAGCAGTGAAGCTGGAGCAAGCTCCTATAATTCACCCCTCCACTTT. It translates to CASSEAGASSYNSPLHF.

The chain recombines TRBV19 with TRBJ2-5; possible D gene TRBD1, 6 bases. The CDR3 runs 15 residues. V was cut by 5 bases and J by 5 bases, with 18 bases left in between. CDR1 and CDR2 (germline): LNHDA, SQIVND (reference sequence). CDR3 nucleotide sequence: TGTGCCAGTAGTCACCGACAGGACCCCAAGGAGACCCAGTACTTC. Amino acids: CASSHRQDPKETQYF.

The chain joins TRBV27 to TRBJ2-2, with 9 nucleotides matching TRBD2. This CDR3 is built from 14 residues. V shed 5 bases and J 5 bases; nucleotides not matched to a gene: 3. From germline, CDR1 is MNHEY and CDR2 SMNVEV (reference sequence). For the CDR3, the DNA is TGTGCCAGCAGTGCGGGACTAGCAACCGGGGAGCTGTTTTTT. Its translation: CASSAGLATGELFF.

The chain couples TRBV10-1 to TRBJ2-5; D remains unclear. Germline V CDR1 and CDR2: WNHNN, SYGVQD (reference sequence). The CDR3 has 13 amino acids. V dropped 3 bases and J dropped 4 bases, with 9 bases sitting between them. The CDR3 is CASSDGNTETQYF. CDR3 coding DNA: TGCGCCAGCAGTGATGGTAACACAGAGACCCAGTACTTC.

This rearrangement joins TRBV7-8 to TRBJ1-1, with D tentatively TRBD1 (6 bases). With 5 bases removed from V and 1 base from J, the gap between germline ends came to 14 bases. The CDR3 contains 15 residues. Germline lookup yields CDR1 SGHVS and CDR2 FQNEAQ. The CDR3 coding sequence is TGTGCCAGCAGCCCCGGGGACATTAGGAACACTGAAGCTTTCTTT. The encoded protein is CASSPGDIRNTEAFF.

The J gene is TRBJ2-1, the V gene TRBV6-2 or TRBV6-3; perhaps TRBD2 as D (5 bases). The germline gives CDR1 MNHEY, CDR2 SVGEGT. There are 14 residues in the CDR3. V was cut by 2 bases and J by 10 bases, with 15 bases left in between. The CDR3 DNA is TGTGCCAGCAGTTACGGGCGGGCTAAACACGAGCAGTTCTTC. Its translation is CASSYGRAKHEQFF.

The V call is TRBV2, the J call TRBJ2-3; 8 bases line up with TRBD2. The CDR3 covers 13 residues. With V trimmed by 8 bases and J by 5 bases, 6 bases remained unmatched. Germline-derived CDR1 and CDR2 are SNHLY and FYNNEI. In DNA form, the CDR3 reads TGTGCCAGCGGGGCGGGGGGAAGAGATACGCAGTATTTT. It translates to CASGAGGRDTQYF.

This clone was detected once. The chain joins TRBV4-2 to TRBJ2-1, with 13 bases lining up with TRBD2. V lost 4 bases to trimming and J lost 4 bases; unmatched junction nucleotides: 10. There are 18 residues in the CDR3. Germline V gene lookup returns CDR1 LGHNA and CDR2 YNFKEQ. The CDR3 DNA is TGTGCCAGCAGCCCGGAACGGACTAGCGGGGGACTTTACAATGAGCAGTTCTTC. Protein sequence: CASSPERTSGGLYNEQFF.

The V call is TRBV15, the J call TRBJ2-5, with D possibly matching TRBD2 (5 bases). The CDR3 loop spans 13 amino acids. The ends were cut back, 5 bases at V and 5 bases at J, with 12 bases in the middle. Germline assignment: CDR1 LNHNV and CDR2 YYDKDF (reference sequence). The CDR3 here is CATSGSAPETQYF. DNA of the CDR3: TGTGCCACCAGCGGTAGCGCGCCCGAGACCCAGTACTTC.

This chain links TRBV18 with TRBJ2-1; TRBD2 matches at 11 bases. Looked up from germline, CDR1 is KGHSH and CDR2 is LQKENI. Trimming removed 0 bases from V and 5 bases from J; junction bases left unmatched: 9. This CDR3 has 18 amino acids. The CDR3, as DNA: TGTGCCAGCTCACCACCGCCTAGCGGGAGGCCCCAAAACAATGAGCAGTTCTTC. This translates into CASSPPPSGRPQNNEQFF. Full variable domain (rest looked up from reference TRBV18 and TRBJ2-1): NAGVMQNPRHLVRRRGQEARLRCSPMKGHSHVYWYRQLPEEGLKFMVYLQKENIIDESGMPKERFSAEFPKEGPSILRIQQVVRGDSAAYFCASSPPPSGRPQNNEQFFGPGTRLTVL.